The text below deals with one TCR beta chain. The Seattle patients joined while their infection was active and were tracked longitudinally afterward. This record comes from a study of blood T cell repertoires in COVID-19. Across the study: Sites across the United States, Italy and Spain contributed samples from acute and convalescent COVID-19. PBMCs, B-cell-depleted T cells, or T cells provided the cDNA or gDNA that made up the material.

The authors' processing: Reference gene primer amplification yielded estimated nucleated cell counts. Method: immunoSEQ multiplex PCR; TCRdb's copy keeps in-frame clones and lacks some. V and J calls and clone size are those listed in that table; D and trimming were worked out from the DNA. The sample shows approximately 78,000 clones, roughly nine tenths of them seen only once. Input material: peripheral blood. The receptor comes from a man in his fifties or sixties with COVID-19, enrolled during active disease.

CDR3 sequence: CSVGTAGRREAQYF. The DNA for the CDR3 is TGCAGCGTTGGGACGGCGGGACGCCGGGAGGCCCAGTACTTC. This chain connects TRBV29-1 to TRBJ2-5; 7 nucleotides line up with TRBD2. Germline V gene sequence: CDR1 SQVTM, CDR2 ANQGSEA. The V and J ends lost 4 bases and 9 bases, in that order; junction bases with no gene match: 14. The CDR3 runs 14 residues.